This paragraph covers one TCR beta chain sequence. This sample is drawn from a study of blood T cell repertoires in COVID-19. Across the study: Both acute and convalescent COVID-19 samples were obtained from the United States, Italy and Spain. The analysed material was cDNA or gDNA that came from T cells, B-cell-depleted T cells, or PBMCs.

As handled by the study authors: For nucleated cells, counts were estimated from reference gene primer amplification. Profiling relied on immunoSEQ multiplex PCR, and the TCRdb table lists in-frame clones only, not all of them. D and trimming were read from the DNA, whereas the V and J calls and clone size are those reported in that table. This table holds 130,000 or so clones, 88% found once. The source material was peripheral blood. This clonotype was obtained from a man in his sixties with active or convalescent COVID-19.

DNA for the CDR3: TGTGCCAGCAGTTCCCGCAACCGAGCCACAGATACGCAGTATTTT. Amino acids: CASSSRNRATDTQYF. This rearrangement joins TRBV6-5 to TRBJ2-3; D is uncertain. The germline gives CDR1 MNHEY, CDR2 SVGAGI. The CDR3 extends over 15 amino acids. Trimming removed 4 bases at V and 2 bases at J, with 13 bases between.